The 15 T cell receptor beta chains reported below all come from one sample, sequenced in a study of circulating and synovial CD4+ cells in juvenile arthritis. Produced via immunoSEQ multiplex PCR; TCRdb's table is partial and in-frame only. The repertoire has about 32,000 clones, about 95% of them found once; the top ten carry approximately 0.68%. Sequences were obtained from CD4+ T cells from blood. These receptors came from a human donor with juvenile idiopathic arthritis.

The chain recombines TRBV7-9 with TRBJ2-4; D is perhaps TRBD2 (5 bases). Germline V gives CDR1 SEHNR, CDR2 FQNEAQ (reference sequence). V lost 1 base and J lost 0, with 10 bases in between. The CDR3 loop spans 16 amino acids. CDR3 nucleotide sequence: TGTGCCAGCAGCTTAGAAGGGAGTCTAGCCAAAAACATTCAGTACTTC. Amino acids: CASSLEGSLAKNIQYF.

The V and J genes are TRBV27 and TRBJ2-2; 7 bases fit TRBD1. This CDR3 is 15 amino acids long. CDR1 is MNHEY, CDR2 SMNVEV, per germline (reference sequence). J gave up 2 bases and V 5 bases, and 5 bases lay outside the gene matches. CDR3 sequence (DNA): TGTGCCAGCAGTCCGTGGGACAGCAACACCGGGGAGCTGTTTTTT. It encodes CASSPWDSNTGELFF.

The chain combines TRBV7-8 with TRBJ1-5; weak D call: TRBD1 (5 bases). Germline CDR1 and CDR2: SGHVS and FQNEAQ. CDR3 length: 15 residues. V lost 5 bases and J 3 bases, leaving 14 bases between the germline ends. This chain's CDR3 is CASSKRGLLNQPQHF. The CDR3 DNA is TGTGCCAGCAGCAAGCGGGGCCTACTCAATCAGCCCCAGCATTTT.

The chain is built from TRBV7-2 and TRBJ2-5; 9 bases agree with TRBD2. Germline-derived CDR1 and CDR2 are SGHTA and FQGNSA. This CDR3 spans 18 amino acids. Unmatched junction bases numbered 13, after V lost 1 base and J lost 4 bases. CDR3 sequence reads: CASSLGLGWRGGLETQYF. The CDR3 DNA reads as TGTGCCAGCAGCTTAGGTTTAGGTTGGCGGGGGGGCTTAGAGACCCAGTACTTC.

This chain connects TRBV28 to TRBJ1-5; no definite D call. This CDR3 is built from 12 residues. With 8 bases removed from V and 0 bases from J, the gap between germline ends came to 5 bases. Germline V gene sequence: CDR1 MDHEN, CDR2 SYDVKM. CDR3 loop: CASEYSNQPQHF. CDR3 DNA sequence: TGTGCCAGCGAGTATAGCAATCAGCCCCAGCATTTT. The full variable domain, its missing parts supplied by reference TRBV28 and TRBJ1-5, is DVKVTQSSRYLVKRTGEKVFLECVQDMDHENMFWYRQDPGLGLRLIYFSYDVKMKEKGDIPEGYSVSREKKERFSLILESASTNQTSMYLCASEYSNQPQHFGDGTRLSIL.

On this clone itself: At one end, the junction sequence differs from germline, possibly due to a read error. V is TRBV2 and J is TRBJ1-1; D possibly corresponds to TRBD1 (5 bases). This CDR3 is 15 amino acids long. CDR1 SNHLY and CDR2 FYNNEI come from the germline V gene. DNA for the CDR3: TGTGCCAGCAGTGAGCAGGGACTCATGAACACTGAAGCTTTATTT. Amino acids: CASSEQGLMNTEALF.

This clone was seen only once. V gene TRBV19 combines with J gene TRBJ2-5, with TRBD1 identical over 12 bases. This CDR3 is 15 amino acids long. V dropped 5 bases and J dropped 5; count of bases not matched to a gene: 6. Germline values: CDR1 LNHDA, CDR2 SQIVND (reference sequence). CDR3 DNA sequence: TGTGCCAGTAGTCCTCGGGACAGGGGGCTTGAGACCCAGTACTTC. This sequence encodes CASSPRDRGLETQYF.

The J gene is TRBJ2-5, the V gene TRBV5-5; 7 bases are shared with TRBD1. Germline V gene lookup returns CDR1 SGHKS and CDR2 YYEKEE (reference sequence). J gave up 3 bases and V 2 bases, and 7 bases lay outside the gene matches. The CDR3 runs 15 residues. CDR3 region: CASSLLGTEKETQYF. In DNA form, the CDR3 reads TGTGCCAGCAGCTTACTCGGGACAGAGAAAGAGACCCAGTACTTC.

This chain links TRBV19 with TRBJ1-1; TRBD1 matches at 11 bases. Germline CDR1 LNHDA, CDR2 SQIVND (reference sequence). The length of the CDR3 is 13 residues. V trimming: 6 bases; J trimming: 6 bases; junction bases outside the gene matches: 3. CDR3 nucleotides: TGTGCCAGTAGGTGGGACAGGGGGTCTGAAGCTTTCTTT. Amino acids: CASRWDRGSEAFF.

The rearrangement links TRBV27 to TRBJ2-1; 7 bases align to TRBD1. The CDR3 length is 14 residues. V was clipped by 4 bases and J by 0 bases; unmatched bases: 0. CDR1 is MNHEY and CDR2 is SMNVEV in the germline V gene (reference sequence). The CDR3 loop is CASSWTGSYNEQFF. The CDR3 region has the DNA TGTGCCAGCAGTTGGACAGGCTCCTACAATGAGCAGTTCTTC.

The chain combines TRBV30 with TRBJ2-7; 11 nucleotides agree with TRBD2. With V trimmed by 3 bases and J by 2 bases, 3 bases remained unmatched. Looked up from germline, CDR1 is GTSNPN and CDR2 is SVGIG (reference sequence). This CDR3 spans 14 amino acids. DNA for the CDR3: TGTGCCTGGAGCCGACTAGCGGGACCCTACGAGCAGTACTTC. It encodes CAWSRLAGPYEQYF.

The chain combines TRBV7-2 with TRBJ1-1; 7 bases are shared with TRBD1. J gave up 1 base and V 5 bases, and 7 bases lay outside the gene matches. CDR1 and CDR2 (germline): SGHTA, FQGNSA. The CDR3 runs 15 residues. CDR3 in DNA: TGTGCCAGCAGCCTCGAGGGACAGACGAACACTGAAGCTTTCTTT. Residues: CASSLEGQTNTEAFF.

In regard to this clone: The sample holds other DNA sequences that translate to the same CDR3. The rearrangement joins TRBV11-2 to TRBJ1-6; D gene uncertain. V lost 6 bases to trimming and J lost 0 bases, with 9 bases between them. Germline CDR1 reads SGHAT; CDR2 reads FQNNGV. The CDR3 consists of 15 residues. The CDR3 DNA sequence: TGTGCCAGCAGGGTTAGGAGCTCCTATAATTCACCCCTCCACTTT. Translating it yields CASRVRSSYNSPLHF.

The chain combines TRBV30 with TRBJ2-7; no clear D. CDR3 length: 12 amino acids. Per germline, CDR1 GTSNPN and CDR2 SVGIG (reference sequence). V lost 2 bases and J 3 bases, leaving 8 bases between the germline ends. CDR3 region: CAWSRPGYEQYF. In DNA, the CDR3 is TGTGCCTGGAGTCGTCCGGGCTACGAGCAGTACTTC.

The chain carries TRBV2 and TRBJ1-5, with a weak D call TRBD1 (5 bases). CDR3 length: 15 amino acids. V was clipped by 8 bases and J by 3 bases, with 17 bases between them. Germline V CDR1 and CDR2: SNHLY, FYNNEI. CDR3 bases: TGTGCCAGCGCCCCGGGGGAGTCGAACAATCAGCCCCAGCATTTT. This translates into CASAPGESNNQPQHF.